The next 20 T cell receptor beta chains were all read from a single sample in a study of blood T cell repertoires in COVID-19. Sequencing was performed with immunoSEQ multiplex PCR; in TCRdb, only in-frame clones are kept and a portion is missing. The data contain approximately 300,000 clones, about 92% of them singletons. The sample comprised PBMCs or T cells enriched from blood (not recorded which). The source is a woman aged 30 to 39 who had recovered from COVID-19.

CDR3 DNA sequence: TGTGCCAGCAGCACAGTCACAGATACGCAGTATTTT. Encoded protein: CASSTVTDTQYF. This chain connects TRBV5-4 to TRBJ2-3; D unclear. Germline V gives CDR1 SGHNT, CDR2 YYREEE (reference sequence). The CDR3 runs 12 residues. V was cut by 4 bases and J by 2 bases, with 5 bases left in between.

The chain combines TRBV11-2 with TRBJ2-7; 8 nucleotides line up with TRBD2. Germline V gene lookup returns CDR1 SGHAT and CDR2 FQNNGV. V shed 0 bases and J 7 bases; nucleotides not matched to a gene: 2. The CDR3 spans 13 residues. The CDR3: CASSLEASGEQYF. The CDR3 coding sequence is TGTGCCAGCAGCTTAGAGGCTAGCGGGGAGCAGTACTTC.

The chain uses TRBV27 and TRBJ2-2; D may be TRBD1 (6 bases). Germline V gives CDR1 MNHEY, CDR2 SMNVEV (reference sequence). Trimming stripped 10 bases from V and 6 bases from J, with 21 bases between. This CDR3 comprises 15 residues. The CDR3 coding sequence is TGTGCCACCCATTTGACAGGCCGTGTCGCCGGGGAGCTGTTTTTT. Protein: CATHLTGRVAGELFF.

This clone has a single count. J is TRBJ2-1 and V is TRBV5-5; perhaps TRBD1 as D (9 bases). The CDR3 is 19 amino acids. The germline CDR1 and CDR2 sequences are SGHKS and YYEKEE (reference sequence). Trimming stripped 4 bases from V and 1 base from J, with 24 bases between. CDR3 DNA: TGTGCCAGCAGCCAGGGTTATGGTAGCGGGACAGGGTCCTACAATGAGCAGTTCTTC. Its protein product is CASSQGYGSGTGSYNEQFF.

The gene calls are TRBV7-3 and TRBJ2-1, with TRBD2 matching over 10 bases. Germline V gene sequence: CDR1 SGHTA, CDR2 FQGTGA. Trimming took 5 bases from V and 5 from J; bases not matched to a gene: 12. The CDR3 is made up of 17 amino acids. CDR3 sequence: CASSRRPAGGNNNEQFF. As DNA, the CDR3 is TGTGCCAGCAGCCGTCGCCCAGCGGGGGGGAATAACAATGAGCAGTTCTTC.

This clone has at least ten counts. The rearrangement uses TRBV4-3 and TRBJ1-1, with a possible D match to TRBD1 (5 bases). V gave up 0 bases and J gave up 4 bases, with 9 bases separating them. Germline-derived CDR1 and CDR2 are LGHNA and YSLEER. CDR3 length: 14 residues. The DNA of the CDR3 is TGCGCCAGCAGCCAAGATGCCGGGGGCACTGAAGCTTTCTTT. It encodes CASSQDAGGTEAFF.

The chain recombines TRBV9 with TRBJ2-7; 8 bases fit TRBD1. V lost 4 bases and J lost 2; bases outside the gene matches: 11. The CDR3 sequence is 16 residues long. Germline CDR1 is SGDLS and CDR2 is YYNGEE. DNA for the CDR3: TGTGCCAGCAGCCCCCAGGACAGGGCCTCCACCTACGAGCAGTACTTC. This translates into CASSPQDRASTYEQYF.

The chain is built from TRBV4-1 and TRBJ1-5; TRBD1 matches 7 bases. CDR1 is MGHRA and CDR2 is YSYEKL in the germline V gene. Trimming removed 0 bases from V and 4 bases from J; junction bases left unmatched: 6. This CDR3 is 16 amino acids long. The CDR3 DNA reads TGCGCCAGCAGCCAAGATCGTACGACAGGGAATCAGCCCCAGCATTTT. Protein sequence: CASSQDRTTGNQPQHF.

CDR3 DNA sequence: TGCGCCAGCAGCCAAGATTTAAGCGCGAATGAGCAGTTCTTC. Its translation is CASSQDLSANEQFF. The chain links TRBV4-1 to TRBJ2-1; D is undetermined. In germline, CDR1 is MGHRA, CDR2 YSYEKL. CDR3 length: 14 residues. V lost 0 bases and J 7 bases, leaving 10 bases between the germline ends.

This clone was seen more than once but under ten times. This sequence joins TRBV5-1 and TRBJ1-1; D is possibly TRBD1 (5 bases). Germline CDR1 is SGHRS and CDR2 is YFSETQ. The CDR3 totals 14 residues. With 0 bases removed from V and 4 bases from J, the gap between germline ends came to 10 bases. In nucleotides, the CDR3 is TGCGCCAGCAGCTTGGAGGGGCCGAGCACTGAAGCTTTCTTT. Its protein is CASSLEGPSTEAFF.

V usage is TRBV18 and J usage is TRBJ2-5; 7 nucleotides align to TRBD1. J lost 2 bases, V lost 3 bases, and 6 bases had no gene match. The CDR3 has 15 amino acids. Germline assignment: CDR1 KGHSH and CDR2 LQKENI. The CDR3 sequence is CASSPPTRGQETQYF. CDR3 DNA sequence: TGTGCCAGCTCACCTCCTACCAGGGGGCAAGAGACCCAGTACTTC.

V usage is TRBV28 and J usage is TRBJ2-2, with a weak D call TRBD1 (5 bases). CDR3 length equals 14 residues. Germline CDR1 MDHEN, CDR2 SYDVKM. The V end lost 6 bases, the J end lost 6 bases, and 14 bases lay between the germline ends. The CDR3 sequence is CASRQGVLSGELFF. The CDR3 coding sequence is TGTGCCAGCAGGCAAGGGGTTTTGTCCGGGGAGCTGTTTTTT.

V gene TRBV24-1 combines with J gene TRBJ2-2, with D possibly TRBD2 on 5 matching bases. The germline V gene encodes CDR1 KGHDR and CDR2 SFDVKD. This CDR3 region has 17 residues. V lost 3 bases to trimming and J lost 2 bases, with 15 bases between them. The CDR3 is CATSDLKHGVNTGELFF. In DNA, the CDR3 is TGTGCCACCAGTGATCTAAAACACGGGGTTAACACCGGGGAGCTGTTTTTT.

The sample holds a few counts of this clone. Other nucleotide sequences from this sample produce the same CDR3. The rearrangement uses TRBV7-9 and TRBJ2-3; 7 bases fit TRBD2. Germline CDR1 and CDR2: SEHNR and FQNEAQ (reference sequence). The CDR3 extends over 13 amino acids. V gave up 1 base and J gave up 5 bases; unmatched junction bases: 0. The DNA for the CDR3 is TGTGCCAGCAGCTTAGGCGGGAGAGATACGCAGTATTTT. Amino acid sequence: CASSLGGRDTQYF.

The V and J genes are TRBV29-1 and TRBJ1-2, with D tentatively TRBD1 (5 bases). Trimming shortened V by 4 bases and J by 7 bases, and 13 bases separated the two germline ends. Germline V gene lookup returns CDR1 SQVTM and CDR2 ANQGSEA. This CDR3 has 12 amino acids. The CDR3 DNA is TGCAGCGTTGTCACCGGGGGAAGTGGCTACACCTTC. This encodes CSVVTGGSGYTF.

The chain couples TRBV18 to TRBJ2-7; 11 bases match TRBD2. V lost 5 bases to trimming and J lost 4 bases; unmatched junction nucleotides: 7. The CDR3 totals 15 residues. Germline loops: CDR1 KGHSH, CDR2 LQKENI. CDR3 sequence (DNA): TGTGCCAGCTCATTACTAGCGGGAGATTTATACGAGCAGTACTTC. The encoded protein is CASSLLAGDLYEQYF.

This sequence joins TRBV5-5 and TRBJ2-5; TRBD1 agrees at 7 bases. Germline V lookup: CDR1 SGHKS, CDR2 YYEKEE (reference sequence). The ends lost 4 bases at V and 2 bases at J; junction bases unmatched: 2. This CDR3 comprises 13 residues. CDR3 sequence (DNA): TGTGCCAGCAGCATGACAGGGCAAGAGACCCAGTACTTC. Amino acids: CASSMTGQETQYF.

The chain is built from TRBV28 and TRBJ2-3; D might be TRBD1 (6 bases). This CDR3 has 16 residues. The germline gives CDR1 MDHEN, CDR2 SYDVKM. The V gene lost 3 bases and the J gene lost 6 bases, with 19 bases spanning the gap. The CDR3 here is CASSFTGQGRWDTQYF. As DNA, the CDR3 is TGTGCCAGCAGTTTTACAGGGCAGGGGCGGTGGGATACGCAGTATTTT.

The count of this clone is one. The genes are TRBV10-3 and TRBJ2-5; D possibly corresponds to TRBD2 (6 bases). The CDR3 contains 12 residues. Germline-derived CDR1 and CDR2 are ENHRY and SYGVKD. V was shortened by 4 bases and J by 5 bases, with 8 bases between the two germline ends. CDR3 coding DNA: TGTGCCATCAGTGCAGGGAGGGAGACCCAGTACTTC. It yields the protein CAISAGRETQYF.

The genes are TRBV7-3 and TRBJ2-1; D possibly corresponds to TRBD2 (7 bases). The CDR3 totals 16 residues. Trimming left V 5 bases short and J 7 bases short, with 21 bases between. Germline values: CDR1 SGHTA, CDR2 FQGTGA. The CDR3: CASSPRGGGGRNEQFF. In DNA form, the CDR3 reads TGTGCCAGCAGCCCCCGCGGAGGGGGGGGACGAAATGAGCAGTTCTTC. Based on the CDR3 plus reference TRBV7-3 and TRBJ2-1, the full variable domain is GAGVSQTPSNKVTEKGKYVELRCDPISGHTALYWYRQSLGQGPEFLIYFQGTGAADDSGLPNDRFFAVRPEGSVSTLKIQRTERGDSAVYLCASSPRGGGGRNEQFFGPGTRLTVL.